This TCR beta chain was captured in a study of blood T cell repertoires in COVID-19. Study-wide background: There were acute and convalescent COVID-19 samples, and they came from the United States, Italy and Spain. Sources were T cells, B-cell-depleted T cells, or PBMCs; the material itself was cDNA or gDNA.

This clone was seen just once. Source study methods: Amplifying reference gene primers gave estimates of nucleated cell counts. Repertoires were generated with immunoSEQ multiplex PCR, while TCRdb's copy carries only in-frame clones and drops some. Clone size and the V and J calls come from that table; the DNA yielded D and trimming. The sample holds 90,000 to 130,000 clones, roughly 82% seen once. The CDR3 spans 14 residues. The germline CDR1 and CDR2 sequences are MDHEN and SYDVKM. The germline V and J ends were trimmed by 5 bases and 2 bases, with 10 bases remaining between them. The chain combines TRBV28 with TRBJ1-5; possibly TRBD1 for D (6 bases). Sequencing used peripheral blood. The TCR sequence derives from a woman aged 55-75 years with acute or convalescent COVID-19. The CDR3 reads CASSTGIRNQPQHF. CDR3 DNA: TGTGCCAGCAGTACAGGGATCCGCAATCAGCCCCAGCATTTT.